Below, 20 T cell receptor beta chains from the same sample are listed, as sequenced in a study of T-cell reconstitution after alpha-beta-depleted transplantation in children. During its preparation, the TCRbeta library received unique molecular identifiers. TCRdb fed the PCR reads into MiXCR, producing one record per CDR3 protein. The sample has 700,000 to 850,000 distinct CDR3 sequences, approximately 15% seen once. The specimen comprised PBMCs, mostly from graft donor cells, sampled 360 days after TCRalphabeta/CD19-depleted stem cell transplant. The receptor set was obtained from a male patient aged 10 to 17 who had a stem cell transplant for acute lymphoblastic leukemia, so the T cells may come from the graft donor.

This clonotype has more than one count but fewer than ten. The CDR3 DNA is TGTGCCAGCAGTTTAGACAGATGGGTTAACTATGGCTACACCTTC. Translating gives CASSLDRWVNYGYTF. This chain connects TRBV27 to TRBJ1-2; TRBD1 is a possible D gene (5 bases). V was shortened by 2 bases and J by 1 base, with 11 bases between the two germline ends. The CDR3 consists of 15 residues. Germline assignment: CDR1 MNHEY and CDR2 SMNVEV (reference sequence).

This clonotype has more than one count but fewer than ten. The V gene is TRBV5-1, the J gene TRBJ2-6; D call uncertain. The germline V gene has CDR1 SGHRS and CDR2 YFSETQ. V lost 4 bases to trimming and J lost 4 bases, with 12 bases between them. This CDR3 is built from 15 residues. The CDR3 DNA sequence: TGCGCCAGCAGCGGAAAAGGGTCCGGGGCCAACGTCCTGACTTTC. Its protein product is CASSGKGSGANVLTF.

This clonotype has at least ten counts. The chain carries TRBV27 and TRBJ2-3; D is unclear. Trimming removed 5 bases at V and 2 bases at J, with 14 bases between. Per germline, CDR1 MNHEY and CDR2 SMNVEV (reference sequence). This CDR3 region has 15 residues. The chain's CDR3 is CASSGVGGYTDTQYF. DNA of the CDR3: TGTGCCAGCAGTGGGGTCGGCGGTTACACAGATACGCAGTATTTT.

This clonotype was observed a handful of times. DNA for the CDR3: TGCAGCGTGAAGGCTAGCGGGAGCACAGATACGCAGTATTTT. Amino acids: CSVKASGSTDTQYF. The chain employs TRBV29-1 and TRBJ2-3, with 8 bases lining up with TRBD2. CDR1 SQVTM and CDR2 ANQGSEA come from the germline V gene. The V gene end was trimmed by 6 bases and the J gene end by 0 bases; junction bases not matched to a gene: 5. This CDR3 has 14 residues.

This clonotype was counted a few times. This chain uses TRBV6-5 with TRBJ2-2; D is undetermined. The CDR3 loop spans 12 amino acids. Looked up from germline, CDR1 is MNHEY and CDR2 is SVGAGI. Between the trimmed V and J ends, which lost 8 bases and 7 bases, there was a span of 11 bases. The CDR3 sequence is CASAQEIGELFF. Here the CDR3 DNA reads TGTGCCAGCGCCCAAGAGATCGGGGAGCTGTTTTTT.

This clonotype has a handful of counts. The rearrangement links TRBV7-9 to TRBJ2-3; D might be TRBD2 (7 bases). The germline CDR1 and CDR2 sequences are SEHNR and FQNEAQ (reference sequence). V was cut by 5 bases and J by 14 bases, with 20 bases left in between. The length of the CDR3 is 13 residues. CDR3 bases: TGTGCCAGCAGCCGTCCATTGGAGGGGGGGAGGTATTTT. This gives the protein CASSRPLEGGRYF.

This clonotype was seen a handful of times. The V gene is TRBV15, the J gene TRBJ1-2, with TRBD1 as a possible D gene (6 bases). The CDR3 has 16 residues. Per the germline V gene, CDR1 is LNHNV and CDR2 is YYDKDF (reference sequence). Trimming removed 3 bases at V and 4 bases at J, with 18 bases between. The CDR3 is CATSRAPEAGAYGYTF. CDR3 in DNA: TGTGCCACCAGCAGGGCCCCGGAGGCAGGGGCCTATGGCTACACCTTC.

The chain carries TRBV29-1 and TRBJ1-1; 7 nucleotides line up with TRBD1. CDR3 length: 14 residues. CDR1 is SQVTM and CDR2 is ANQGSEA in the germline V gene. Trimming cost V 1 base and J 1 base; bases outside gene matches: 3. The CDR3 DNA reads as TGCAGCGTTGAAGGTAGACAGGGGAACACTGAAGCTTTCTTT. Protein product: CSVEGRQGNTEAFF.

The gene calls are TRBV20-1 and TRBJ2-1, with D possibly being TRBD2 (5 bases). Germline V gives CDR1 DFQATT, CDR2 SNEGSKA (reference sequence). The CDR3 is 14 residues long. V shed 7 bases and J shed 14 bases, with 27 bases lying between them. CDR3 protein: CSGRSVRGIFKEFF. CDR3 sequence (DNA): TGCAGTGGACGTAGCGTGCGTGGGATTTTCAAGGAGTTCTTC.

This clonotype was detected only a few times. V is TRBV20-1 and J is TRBJ2-7; 9 nucleotides match TRBD2. The CDR3 is 13 residues long. Germline trimming cut 6 bases from V and 2 bases from J; bases unmatched to any gene: 5. Per germline, CDR1 DFQATT and CDR2 SNEGSKA (reference sequence). The CDR3 loop is CSAGLAGTYEQYF. The CDR3 region has the DNA TGCAGTGCCGGGCTAGCGGGAACCTACGAGCAGTACTTC.

Here the CDR3 DNA reads TGTGCCAGTAGCCCGGGACAGCACTATGGCTACACCTTC. Protein product: CASSPGQHYGYTF. This rearrangement joins TRBV19 to TRBJ1-2, with 7 bases that match TRBD1. From germline, CDR1 is LNHDA and CDR2 SQIVND (reference sequence). Trimming cost V 6 bases and J 3 bases; bases outside gene matches: 4. This CDR3 region has 13 residues.

This clonotype showed up just a few times. The chain couples TRBV5-1 to TRBJ2-7; 9 bases match TRBD1. V shed 3 bases, J shed 2 bases, and the junction held 6 bases outside the gene matches. Germline V CDR1 and CDR2: SGHRS, YFSETQ. This CDR3 contains 15 residues. CDR3 protein: CASSYWTGVPYEQYF. The CDR3 DNA sequence: TGCGCCAGCAGCTACTGGACAGGGGTGCCCTACGAGCAGTACTTC.

This sequence joins TRBV20-1 and TRBJ2-3; tentative D call: TRBD1 (5 bases). There are 15 residues in the CDR3. Germline CDR1 is DFQATT and CDR2 is SNEGSKA (reference sequence). V was clipped by 3 bases and J by 2 bases, with 15 bases between them. The CDR3 loop reads CSASVGQGDTDTQYF. In DNA form, the CDR3 reads TGCAGTGCTAGCGTGGGGCAGGGCGACACAGATACGCAGTATTTT.

The J gene is TRBJ2-5, the V gene TRBV5-1; D gene unclear. CDR1 is SGHRS, CDR2 YFSETQ, per germline. There are 14 residues in the CDR3. V lost 4 bases and J lost 1, with 11 bases in between. The CDR3 here is CASSMNPPQETQYF. CDR3 sequence (DNA): TGCGCCAGCAGCATGAACCCTCCCCAAGAGACCCAGTACTTC.

This chain joins TRBV5-1 and TRBJ2-1, with 16 positions matching TRBD2. This CDR3 is 18 amino acids long. V shed 4 bases and J 6 bases; nucleotides not matched to a gene: 10. CDR1 and CDR2 from the germline V gene are SGHRS and YFSETQ. In DNA form, the CDR3 reads TGCGCCAGCAGCGTTAGCCGTGGGACTAGCGGGAGGGCCAATGAGCAGTTCTTC. As protein: CASSVSRGTSGRANEQFF. Complete variable domain (other parts from reference TRBV5-1 and TRBJ2-1): KAGVTQTPRYLIKTRGQQVTLSCSPISGHRSVSWYQQTPGQGLQFLFEYFSETQRNKGNFPGRFSGRQFSNSRSEMNVSTLELGDSALYLCASSVSRGTSGRANEQFFGPGTRLTVL.

This clonotype was seen only a few times. The J gene is TRBJ2-7, the V gene TRBV7-9, with TRBD1 matching over 7 bases. J lost 5 bases, V lost 4 bases, and 5 bases had no gene match. The CDR3 extends over 13 amino acids. The germline CDR1 and CDR2 sequences are SEHNR and FQNEAQ (reference sequence). The CDR3 region has the DNA TGTGCCAGCAGCTACACAGGGGAACACGAGCAGTACTTC. Translation: CASSYTGEHEQYF.

This chain connects TRBV6-5 to TRBJ2-1; no clear D. Germline loops: CDR1 MNHEY, CDR2 SVGAGI. This CDR3 region has 16 residues. Between the trimmed V and J ends, which lost 0 bases and 4 bases, there was a span of 13 bases. In nucleotides, the CDR3 is TGTGCCAGCAGTTACTCATCCCAACCACTTTACAATGAGCAGTTCTTC. Amino acids: CASSYSSQPLYNEQFF.

In its sample, this clonotype was seen a few times. The chain links TRBV27 to TRBJ2-4; D call uncertain. Trimming took 2 bases from V and 3 from J, leaving 8 bases between them. The CDR3 has 14 amino acids. Germline CDR1 and CDR2: MNHEY and SMNVEV (reference sequence). Here the CDR3 DNA reads TGTGCCAGCAGTTTAATCTATGGCAAAAACATTCAGTACTTC. It yields the protein CASSLIYGKNIQYF.

The gene calls are TRBV7-8 and TRBJ2-3; D is possibly TRBD1 (6 bases). The V gene lost 1 base and the J gene lost 4 bases, with 21 bases spanning the gap. CDR3 length: 18 amino acids. The germline V gene has CDR1 SGHVS and CDR2 FQNEAQ. Here the CDR3 DNA reads TGTGCCAGCAGCTTAGTGGATGTTCAGGGGTTTGGTCCAGATACGCAGTATTTT. As protein: CASSLVDVQGFGPDTQYF.

This clonotype was observed a few times. The chain couples TRBV5-1 to TRBJ1-2; D is possibly TRBD1 (5 bases). The CDR3 has 15 amino acids. V was clipped by 3 bases and J by 8 bases, with 20 bases between them. Per the germline V gene, CDR1 is SGHRS and CDR2 is YFSETQ. The CDR3 sequence: CASSSTPRGGPGYTF. The CDR3 region has the DNA TGCGCCAGCAGCTCGACCCCCCGGGGGGGTCCCGGCTACACCTTC. The complete variable domain, with remaining parts taken from reference TRBV5-1 and TRBJ1-2, reads KAGVTQTPRYLIKTRGQQVTLSCSPISGHRSVSWYQQTPGQGLQFLFEYFSETQRNKGNFPGRFSGRQFSNSRSEMNVSTLELGDSALYLCASSSTPRGGPGYTFGSGTRLTVV.